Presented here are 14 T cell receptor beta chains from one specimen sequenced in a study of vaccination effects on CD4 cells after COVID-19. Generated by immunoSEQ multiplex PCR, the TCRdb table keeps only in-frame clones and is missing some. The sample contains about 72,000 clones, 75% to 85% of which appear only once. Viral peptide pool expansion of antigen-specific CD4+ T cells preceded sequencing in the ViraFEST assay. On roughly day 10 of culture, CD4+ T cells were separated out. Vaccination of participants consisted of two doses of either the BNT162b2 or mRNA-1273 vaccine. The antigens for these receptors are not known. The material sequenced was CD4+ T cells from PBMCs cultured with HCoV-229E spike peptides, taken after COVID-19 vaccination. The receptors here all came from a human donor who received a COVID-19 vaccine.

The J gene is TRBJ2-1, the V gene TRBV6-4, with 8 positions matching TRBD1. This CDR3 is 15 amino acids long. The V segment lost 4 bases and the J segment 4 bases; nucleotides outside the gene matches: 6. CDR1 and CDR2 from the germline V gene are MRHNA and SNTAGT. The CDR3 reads CASSGRQGSYNEQFF. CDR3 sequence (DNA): TGTGCCAGCAGTGGTCGACAGGGGTCATACAATGAGCAGTTCTTC.

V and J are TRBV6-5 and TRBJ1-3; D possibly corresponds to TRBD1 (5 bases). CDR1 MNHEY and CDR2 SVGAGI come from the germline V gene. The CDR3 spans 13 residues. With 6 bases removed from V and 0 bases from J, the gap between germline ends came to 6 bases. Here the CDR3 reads CASRGGSGNTIYF. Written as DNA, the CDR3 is TGTGCCAGCAGGGGGGGCTCTGGAAACACCATATATTTT.

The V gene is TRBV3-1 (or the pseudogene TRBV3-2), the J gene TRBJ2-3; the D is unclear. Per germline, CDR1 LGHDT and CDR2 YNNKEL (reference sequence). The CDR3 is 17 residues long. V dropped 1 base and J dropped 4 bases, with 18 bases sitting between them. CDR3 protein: CASSQGVPPIMADTQYF. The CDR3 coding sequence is TGTGCCAGCAGCCAAGGAGTCCCCCCGATTATGGCAGATACGCAGTATTTT.

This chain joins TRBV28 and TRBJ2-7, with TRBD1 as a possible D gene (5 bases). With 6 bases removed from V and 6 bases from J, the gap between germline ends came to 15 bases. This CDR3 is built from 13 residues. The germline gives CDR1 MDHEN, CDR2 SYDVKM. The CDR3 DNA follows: TGTGCCAGCAGATCTCAGGGAAGGGGCGAGCAGTACGTC. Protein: CASRSQGRGEQYV.

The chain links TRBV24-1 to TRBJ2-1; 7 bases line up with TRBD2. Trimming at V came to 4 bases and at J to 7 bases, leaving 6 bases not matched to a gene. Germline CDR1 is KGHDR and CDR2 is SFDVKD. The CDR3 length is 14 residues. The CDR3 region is CATSDPTSVNEQFF. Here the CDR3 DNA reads TGTGCCACCAGTGACCCTACTAGCGTTAATGAGCAGTTCTTC.

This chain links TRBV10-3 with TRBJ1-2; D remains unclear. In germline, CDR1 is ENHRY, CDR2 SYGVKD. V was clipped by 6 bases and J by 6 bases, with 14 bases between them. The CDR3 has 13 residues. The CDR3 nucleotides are TGTGCCATCAGCAAAGACGGGATCGATGGCTACACCTTC. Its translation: CAISKDGIDGYTF.

CDR3 protein: CASRKGQMNTEAFF. The CDR3 DNA follows: TGTGCCAGCAGAAAGGGACAAATGAACACTGAAGCTTTCTTT. V and J are TRBV6-5 and TRBJ1-1, with D possibly being TRBD1 (6 bases). The CDR3 contains 14 residues. The germline gives CDR1 MNHEY, CDR2 SVGAGI. V was clipped by 6 bases and J by 0 bases, with 11 bases between them.

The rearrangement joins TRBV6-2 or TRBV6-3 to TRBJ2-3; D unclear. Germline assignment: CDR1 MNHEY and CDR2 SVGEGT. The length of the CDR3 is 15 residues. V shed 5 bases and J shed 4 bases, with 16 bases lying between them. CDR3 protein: CASSGSTYVPDTQYF. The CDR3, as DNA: TGTGCCAGCAGTGGCTCTACCTACGTCCCAGATACGCAGTATTTT.

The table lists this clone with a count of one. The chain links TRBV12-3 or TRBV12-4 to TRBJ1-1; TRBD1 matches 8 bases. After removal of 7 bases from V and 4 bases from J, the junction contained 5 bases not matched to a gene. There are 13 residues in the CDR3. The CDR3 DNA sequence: TGTGCCAGCACCTTTACAGGGGGCACTGAAGCTTTCTTT. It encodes CASTFTGGTEAFF.

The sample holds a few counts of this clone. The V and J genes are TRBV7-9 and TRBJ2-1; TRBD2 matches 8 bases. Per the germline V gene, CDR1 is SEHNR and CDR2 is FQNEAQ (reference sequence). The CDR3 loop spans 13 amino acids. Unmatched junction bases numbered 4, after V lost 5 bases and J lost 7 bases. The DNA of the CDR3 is TGTGCCAGCAGCCCGGGGGGGAATAATGAGCAGTTCTTC. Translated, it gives CASSPGGNNEQFF.

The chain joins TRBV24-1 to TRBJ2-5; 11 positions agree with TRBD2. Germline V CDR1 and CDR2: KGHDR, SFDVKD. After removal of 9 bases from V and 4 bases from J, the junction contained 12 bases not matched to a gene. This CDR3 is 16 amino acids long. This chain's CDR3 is CATAGNSGGDGETQYF. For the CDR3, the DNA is TGTGCCACCGCCGGGAATAGCGGGGGGGATGGAGAGACCCAGTACTTC.

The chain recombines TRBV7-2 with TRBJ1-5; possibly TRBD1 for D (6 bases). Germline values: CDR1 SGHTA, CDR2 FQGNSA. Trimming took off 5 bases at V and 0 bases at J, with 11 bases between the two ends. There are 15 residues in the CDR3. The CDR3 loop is CASSLEGGSNQPQHF. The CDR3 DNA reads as TGTGCCAGCAGCCTAGAGGGGGGTAGCAATCAGCCCCAGCATTTT. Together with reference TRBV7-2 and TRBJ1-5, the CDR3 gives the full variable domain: GAGVSQSPSNKVTEKGKDVELRCDPISGHTALYWYRQSLGQGLEFLIYFQGNSAPDKSGLPSDRFSAERTGGSVSTLTIQRTQQEDSAVYLCASSLEGGSNQPQHFGDGTRLSIL.

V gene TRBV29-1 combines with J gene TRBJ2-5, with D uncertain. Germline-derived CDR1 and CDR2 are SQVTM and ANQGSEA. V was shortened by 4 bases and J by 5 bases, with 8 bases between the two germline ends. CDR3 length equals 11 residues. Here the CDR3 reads CSVVFWETQYF. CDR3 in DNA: TGCAGCGTTGTTTTCTGGGAGACCCAGTACTTC.

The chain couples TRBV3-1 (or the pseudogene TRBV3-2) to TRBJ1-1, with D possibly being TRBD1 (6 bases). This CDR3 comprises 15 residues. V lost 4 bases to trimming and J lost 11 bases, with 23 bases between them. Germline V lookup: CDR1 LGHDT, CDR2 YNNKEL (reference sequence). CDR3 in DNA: TGTGCCAGCAGCCCGTGGGACAAGGATACAAGACGTGCTTTCTTT. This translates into CASSPWDKDTRRAFF.